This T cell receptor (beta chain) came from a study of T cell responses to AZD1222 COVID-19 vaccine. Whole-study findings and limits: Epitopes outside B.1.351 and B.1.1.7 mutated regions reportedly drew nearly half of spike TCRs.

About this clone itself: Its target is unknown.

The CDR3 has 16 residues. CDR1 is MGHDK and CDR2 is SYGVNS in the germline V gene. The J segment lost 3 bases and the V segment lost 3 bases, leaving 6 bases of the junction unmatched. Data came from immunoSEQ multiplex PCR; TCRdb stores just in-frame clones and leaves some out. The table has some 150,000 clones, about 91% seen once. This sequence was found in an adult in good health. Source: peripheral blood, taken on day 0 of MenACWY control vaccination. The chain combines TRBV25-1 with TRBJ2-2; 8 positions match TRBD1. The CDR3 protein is CASSDQAGGYTGELFF. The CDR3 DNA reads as TGTGCCAGCAGTGACCAGGCAGGGGGCTACACCGGGGAGCTGTTTTTT.